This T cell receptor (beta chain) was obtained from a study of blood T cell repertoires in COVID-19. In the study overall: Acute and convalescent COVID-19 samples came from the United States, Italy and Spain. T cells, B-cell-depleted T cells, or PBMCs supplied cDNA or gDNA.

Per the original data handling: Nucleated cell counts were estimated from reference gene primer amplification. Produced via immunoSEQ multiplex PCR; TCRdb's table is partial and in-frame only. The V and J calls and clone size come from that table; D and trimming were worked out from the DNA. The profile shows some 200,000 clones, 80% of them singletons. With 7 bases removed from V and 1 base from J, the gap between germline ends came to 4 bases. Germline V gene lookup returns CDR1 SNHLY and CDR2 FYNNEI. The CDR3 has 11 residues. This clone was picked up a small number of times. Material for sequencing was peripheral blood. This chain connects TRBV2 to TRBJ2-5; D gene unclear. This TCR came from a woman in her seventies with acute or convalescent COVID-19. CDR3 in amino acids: CASTFQETQYF. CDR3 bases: TGTGCCAGCACCTTCCAAGAGACCCAGTACTTC.